This T cell receptor (beta chain) was captured in a study of cytomegalovirus exposure and HLA in healthy donors. Use of 60 Vbeta and 13 Jbeta primers characterized the PCR. Measured with immunoSEQ multiplex PCR; TCRdb has only the in-frame clones, and not every one. The data show tens of thousands of clones, 79% seen once. In germline, CDR1 is LNHDA, CDR2 SQIVND (reference sequence). The CDR3 length is 12 residues. V dropped 7 bases and J dropped 5; count of bases not matched to a gene: 1. Material: PBMCs. This rearrangement joins TRBV19 to TRBJ2-5, with 10 positions matching TRBD1. This TCR was sampled from a young man in good health and CMV-seronegative. The CDR3 reads CASMGQGETQYF. The DNA of the CDR3 is TGTGCCAGTATGGGACAGGGGGAGACCCAGTACTTC.